This T cell receptor beta chain was captured by sequencing in a study of regulatory T cells in long-lasting Graves disease. CDR3 regions were amplified by Arm-PCR using iRepertoire HTBI primers to build TCR beta libraries. TCRdb passed the multiplex PCR reads through MiXCR, listing each CDR3 protein once. Of some 330,000 distinct CDR3 sequences in the sample, 10% to 15% were seen once. Germline V gene data show CDR1 as LNHNV and CDR2 as YYDKDF (reference sequence). The CDR3 spans 15 residues. Trimming took 0 bases from V and 5 from J, leaving 11 bases between them. Many counts were recorded for this clonotype. Time point denoted: newly diagnosed GD, antithyroid drugs for less than 3 months. PBMC-derived RNA was used for the TCR library. The same sample was also used in a study of T cells in Graves' hyperthyroidism and ophthalmopathy. As reported in that work: A lack of ophthalmopathy progression within 18 months defined stable Graves' hyperthyroidism.

This material consisted of peripheral blood mononuclear cells (PBMCs), taken at new diagnosis, from a patient treated with antithyroid drugs. This sequence originates from a woman between 18 and 29 years old with Graves disease. The chain has TRBV15 and TRBJ1-5; no reliable D call. The CDR3 protein is CATSRDPSAYQPQHF. The CDR3 nucleotides are TGTGCCACCAGCAGAGATCCGTCTGCCTATCAGCCCCAGCATTTT.